This T cell receptor (beta chain) was profiled in a study of regulatory T cells in long-lasting Graves disease. Remarks on this clonotype: Its antigen is not known.

Time point indicated: newly diagnosed GD, antithyroid drugs for less than 3 months. Making the TCR library involved RNA that had been extracted from PBMCs. Graves' disease diagnoses followed American Thyroid Association guidelines. Study results and caveats: Persistent disease was associated with favored TRBV28 usage and with favored use of TRBJ1-2 and TRBJ2-5.

Trimming left V 4 bases short and J 1 base short, with 19 bases between. The V gene's germline CDR1 is SGHTA and CDR2 FQGTGA. This CDR3 is built from 17 residues. Assembly of TCR beta libraries relied on iRepertoire HTBI primers together with Arm-PCR of CDR3 regions. Via MiXCR, TCRdb re-called the multiplex PCR reads, giving one row per CDR3 protein. The sample shows a few hundred thousand distinct CDR3 sequences, roughly 10% of them seen only once. The data also belong to a second study, concerning T cells in Graves' hyperthyroidism and ophthalmopathy. This second study notes: No ophthalmopathy progression within 18 months constituted stable Graves' hyperthyroidism. Using the HTBI primer set, a first-round RT-PCR was run on the TCR CDR3.

The specimen comprised peripheral blood mononuclear cells (PBMCs), sampled at new diagnosis, from a patient treated with antithyroid drugs. This receptor was identified in a woman aged 18-30 years with Graves disease. The rearrangement joins TRBV7-3 to TRBJ1-2; D is ambiguous. CDR3 loop: CASSSPPDLLFNYGYTF. The CDR3 DNA reads TGTGCCAGCAGCTCCCCCCCCGACCTACTATTTAACTATGGCTACACCTTC. Full variable domain (outside the CDR3, taken from reference TRBV7-3 and TRBJ1-2): GAGVSQTPSNKVTEKGKYVELRCDPISGHTALYWYRQSLGQGPEFLIYFQGTGAADDSGLPNDRFFAVRPEGSVSTLKIQRTERGDSAVYLCASSSPPDLLFNYGYTFGSGTRLTVV.